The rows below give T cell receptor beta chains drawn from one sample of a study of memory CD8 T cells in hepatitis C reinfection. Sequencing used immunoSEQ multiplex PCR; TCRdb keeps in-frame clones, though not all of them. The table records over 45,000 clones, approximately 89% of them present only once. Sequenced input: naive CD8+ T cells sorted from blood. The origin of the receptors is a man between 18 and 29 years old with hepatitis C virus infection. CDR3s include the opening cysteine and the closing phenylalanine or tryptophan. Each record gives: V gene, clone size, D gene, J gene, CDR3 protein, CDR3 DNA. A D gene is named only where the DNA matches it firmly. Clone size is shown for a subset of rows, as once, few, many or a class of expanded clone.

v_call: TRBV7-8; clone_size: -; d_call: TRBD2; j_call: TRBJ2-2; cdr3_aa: CASSSRGGTGELFF; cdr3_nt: TGTGCCAGCAGCTCGCGGGGGGGCACCGGGGAGCTGTTTTTT
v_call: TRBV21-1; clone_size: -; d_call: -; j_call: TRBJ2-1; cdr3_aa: CASSKLNGRRDSGSYNEQFF; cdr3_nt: TGTGCCAGCAGCAAACTTAACGGTCGCCGGGACTCGGGCTCCTACAATGAGCAGTTCTTC
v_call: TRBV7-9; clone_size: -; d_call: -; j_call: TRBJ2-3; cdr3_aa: CASSLGQGSTDTQYF; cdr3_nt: TGTGCCAGCAGCTTAGGGCAGGGGAGCACAGATACGCAGTATTTT
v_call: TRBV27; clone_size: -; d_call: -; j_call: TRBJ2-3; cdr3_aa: CASSSYAGSTDTQYF; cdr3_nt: TGTGCCAGCAGCTCTTATGCAGGTAGCACAGATACGCAGTATTTT
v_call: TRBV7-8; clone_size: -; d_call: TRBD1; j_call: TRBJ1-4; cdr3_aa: CASSLVPGQRNEKLFF; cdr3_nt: TGTGCCAGCAGCTTAGTACCGGGACAGCGTAATGAAAAACTGTTTTTT
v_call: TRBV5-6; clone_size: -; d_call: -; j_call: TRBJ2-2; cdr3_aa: CASSGSMERMTGELFF; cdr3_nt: TGTGCCAGCAGCGGCTCTATGGAGCGGATGACCGGGGAGCTGTTTTTT
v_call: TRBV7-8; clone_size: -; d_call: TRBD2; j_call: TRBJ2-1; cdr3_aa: CASSLEIAGVNYNEQFF; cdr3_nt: TGTGCCAGCAGCCTGGAAATAGCGGGAGTAAACTACAATGAGCAGTTCTTC
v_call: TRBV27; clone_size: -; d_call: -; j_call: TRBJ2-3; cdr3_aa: CASSPAGDTQYF; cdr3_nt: TGTGCCAGCAGTCCCGCGGGAGATACGCAGTATTTT
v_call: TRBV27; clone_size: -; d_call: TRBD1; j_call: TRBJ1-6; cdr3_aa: CASWDRGDSPLHF; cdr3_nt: TGTGCCAGTTGGGACAGGGGCGATTCACCCCTCCACTTT
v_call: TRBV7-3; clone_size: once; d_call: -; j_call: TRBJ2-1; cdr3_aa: CASSLGLYNEQFF; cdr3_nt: TGTGCCAGCAGCTTAGGACTGTACAATGAGCAGTTCTTC